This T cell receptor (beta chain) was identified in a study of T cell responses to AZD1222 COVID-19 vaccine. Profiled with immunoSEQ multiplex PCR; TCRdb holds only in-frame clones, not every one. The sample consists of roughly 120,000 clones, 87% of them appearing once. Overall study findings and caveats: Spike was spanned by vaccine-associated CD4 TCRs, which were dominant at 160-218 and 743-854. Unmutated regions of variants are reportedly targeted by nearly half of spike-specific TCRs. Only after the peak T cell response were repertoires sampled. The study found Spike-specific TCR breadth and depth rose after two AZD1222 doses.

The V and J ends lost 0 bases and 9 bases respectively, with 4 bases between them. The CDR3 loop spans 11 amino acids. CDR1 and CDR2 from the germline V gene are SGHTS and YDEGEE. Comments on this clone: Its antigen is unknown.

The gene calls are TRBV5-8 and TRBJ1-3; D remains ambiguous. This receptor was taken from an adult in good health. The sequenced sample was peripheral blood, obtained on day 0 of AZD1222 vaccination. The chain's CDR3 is CASSLVGTIYF. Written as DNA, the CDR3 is TGTGCCAGCAGCTTGGTCGGCACCATATATTTT.